The 11 T cell receptor beta chains in this list originate from one sample, sequenced in a study of sequential checkpoint blockade in melanoma. Produced via immunoSEQ multiplex PCR; TCRdb's table is partial and in-frame only. The sample includes approximately 21,000 clones, 65% to 90% of them seen just once. Indicated treatment: randomized to nivolumab then ipilimumab (arm A) or the reverse (arm B). The source was CD8+ T cells sorted from blood (inferred from file names), collected from a patient given nivolumab and ipilimumab in sequence. The origin of the receptors is a human donor with melanoma.

The rearrangement uses TRBV4-3 and TRBJ1-2; D might be TRBD1 (5 bases). This CDR3 contains 14 residues. Germline V gives CDR1 LGHNA, CDR2 YSLEER. Trimming pared 0 bases from V and 3 bases from J, leaving 8 bases between. The CDR3 sequence is CASSQEGDYYGYTF. Written as DNA, the CDR3 is TGCGCCAGCAGCCAAGAAGGGGATTACTATGGCTACACCTTC.

The V call is TRBV19, the J call TRBJ2-7, with D possibly matching TRBD2 (5 bases). The CDR3 contains 14 residues. Trimming took off 5 bases at V and 0 bases at J, with 11 bases between the two ends. Germline CDR1 reads LNHDA; CDR2 reads SQIVND (reference sequence). CDR3 sequence (DNA): TGTGCCAGTAGTGCCCGGGGATTCTCCTACGAGCAGTACTTC. Translated, it gives CASSARGFSYEQYF.

This clone was seen only a few times. The rearrangement joins TRBV5-8 to TRBJ2-7; 13 nucleotides match TRBD2. The V gene end was trimmed by 4 bases and the J gene end by 6 bases; junction bases not matched to a gene: 7. The CDR3 totals 15 residues. From germline, CDR1 is SGHTS and CDR2 YDEGEE. Written as DNA, the CDR3 is TGTGCCAGCAGCCAAGGGACTAGCGGGGCAATCGAGCAGTACTTC. It encodes CASSQGTSGAIEQYF.

This clone qualifies as medium-sized. The chain joins TRBV11-3 to TRBJ2-7; D may be TRBD1 (6 bases). The CDR3 contains 14 residues. Germline-derived CDR1 and CDR2 are SGHNT and YENEEA. Deletions cut 0 bases from V and 5 bases from J, with 11 bases between. In DNA, the CDR3 is TGTGCCAGCAGCTTAGAAAGTGAGGGGGACGAGCAGTACTTC. Protein: CASSLESEGDEQYF.

The chain links TRBV10-1 to TRBJ1-2; 9 bases agree with TRBD1. V dropped 1 base and J dropped 8; count of bases not matched to a gene: 11. The CDR3 is 16 residues long. Looked up from germline, CDR1 is WNHNN and CDR2 is SYGVQD (reference sequence). The CDR3 bases are TGCGCCAGCAGTGAGTTGACCGGGACAGGGTTTTTCGGCTACACCTTC. It translates to CASSELTGTGFFGYTF.

The CDR3 DNA follows: TGTGCCAGCAGTATACGACAGGGCTCCTATAATTCACCCCTCCACTTT. Translated: CASSIRQGSYNSPLHF. This sequence joins TRBV27 and TRBJ1-6, with 7 bases aligning to TRBD1. V lost 5 bases, J lost 0 bases, and 4 bases stayed unmatched. CDR1 is MNHEY, CDR2 SMNVEV, per germline (reference sequence). The CDR3 extends over 16 amino acids.

The CDR3, as DNA: TGTGCCAGCAGCTTAGTGGACGGCGGGCATGGCTACACCTTC. This sequence encodes CASSLVDGGHGYTF. This sequence joins TRBV7-9 and TRBJ1-2; D is unresolved. CDR3 length: 14 residues. Trimming took off 1 base at V and 6 bases at J, with 12 bases between the two ends. The germline gives CDR1 SEHNR, CDR2 FQNEAQ (reference sequence).

The chain joins TRBV6-1 to TRBJ2-1; 12 bases agree with TRBD2. The CDR3 totals 14 residues. Trimming took 0 bases from V and 14 from J; bases not matched to a gene: 5. Germline-derived CDR1 and CDR2 are MNHNS and SASEGT. The CDR3 DNA is TGTGCCAGCAGTGAAGCTCGACTAGCGGGGGAGGAGTTCTTC. This sequence encodes CASSEARLAGEEFF.

The V and J genes are TRBV7-9 and TRBJ2-1; possible D gene TRBD2, 7 bases. CDR1 and CDR2 from the germline V gene are SEHNR and FQNEAQ (reference sequence). Trimming removed 5 bases from V and 6 bases from J, with 29 bases in between. The CDR3 totals 19 residues. The CDR3, as DNA: TGTGCCAGCAGCCCGAGGGGGGGGCTTGGACCCAAGATAGGCAATGAGCAGTTCTTC. Translating it yields CASSPRGGLGPKIGNEQFF. The full variable domain, with the rest looked up from reference TRBV7-9 and TRBJ2-1, is DTGVSQNPRHKITKRGQNVTFRCDPISEHNRLYWYRQTLGQGPEFLTYFQNEAQLEKSRLLSDRFSAERPKGSFSTLEIQRTEQGDSAMYLCASSPRGGLGPKIGNEQFFGPGTRLTVL.

The sample holds one count of this clone. V usage is TRBV19 and J usage is TRBJ2-6; 9 positions match TRBD1. CDR1 LNHDA and CDR2 SQIVND come from the germline V gene (reference sequence). The trim removed 5 bases at V and 2 bases at J, leaving 7 bases unmatched. The CDR3 runs 17 residues. DNA of the CDR3: TGTGCCAGTAGTGGTTCGACAGGGGGGCCTGGGGCCAACGTCCTGACTTTC. Translation gives CASSGSTGGPGANVLTF.

The V call is TRBV4-1, the J call TRBJ2-7, with 7 nucleotides matching TRBD2. The junction had 4 bases not matched to a gene; V was cut back by 0 bases and J by 5 bases. Germline CDR1 is MGHRA and CDR2 is YSYEKL. There are 14 residues in the CDR3. CDR3 nucleotide sequence: TGCGCCAGCAGCCAAGATTGGGGGGGAAACGAGCAGTACTTC. It yields the protein CASSQDWGGNEQYF.